These T cell receptor beta chains were read from a single sample in a study of T cell changes during pregnancy in multiple sclerosis. Clones were read by immunoSEQ multiplex PCR, and TCRdb kept only the in-frame ones, dropping some. The sample consists of about 100,000 clones, approximately 94% of them appearing once. The starting material was peripheral blood, obtained in the second trimester of pregnancy. These receptors were collected from a female donor with multiple sclerosis, enrolled in a pregnancy study. The CDR3 runs from the conserved cysteine through the conserved F or W. The D gene is left open where the match is weak. Rows may omit the clone size; those that give it use once, few, many or a size class.

CDR3 DNA,CDR3 protein,V gene,CDR3 length,clone size,J gene,D gene
TGCAGCGTTGAACAGAGGGACAGGTTCTCGACCCAGTACTTC,CSVEQRDRFSTQYF,TRBV29-1,14,NA,TRBJ2-5,TRBD1
TGTGCCAGCAGCTTTTCCGGGACAGCAAACTATGGCTACACCTTC,CASSFSGTANYGYTF,TRBV7-9,15,NA,TRBJ1-2,TRBD1
TGTGCCACCAGCAGGGAATACCCAGGGGGCACCTATAATTCACCCCTCCACTTT,CATSREYPGGTYNSPLHF,TRBV15,18,NA,TRBJ1-6,TRBD1
TGCGCCAGCAGCCTTAGCCTTTCCAACACCGGGGAGCTGTTTTTT,CASSLSLSNTGELFF,TRBV4-1,15,once,TRBJ2-2,NA
TGTGCCAGCAGTGACCCCAGGGTCTTGTATCGAAATGAGCAGTTCTTC,CASSDPRVLYRNEQFF,TRBV6-1,16,NA,TRBJ2-1,NA
TGCGCCAGCAGCCAAGGGAGAGGGCAACAGCCCCAGCATTTT,CASSQGRGQQPQHF,TRBV4-1,14,NA,TRBJ1-5,NA
TGCAGCTCTAGACAGGGGTGGACAGATACGCAGTATTTT,CSSRQGWTDTQYF,TRBV29-1,13,NA,TRBJ2-3,TRBD1
TGTGCCAGCAGTGAGGGGCGGGGGGGTACTGAGCAGTTCTTC,CASSEGRGGTEQFF,TRBV2,14,NA,TRBJ2-1,TRBD2
TGTGCCAGCAATGGACAGATAGACAATCAGCCCCAGCATTTT,CASNGQIDNQPQHF,TRBV6-1,14,NA,TRBJ1-5,NA
TGTGCCAGTAGTATAGGGCGAGCGGGAGGGGACCTTAAGACCCAGTACTTC,CASSIGRAGGDLKTQYF,TRBV19,17,NA,TRBJ2-5,TRBD2
TGTGCCAGCAGCGAACCAAGTCGGGGTACAGATACGCAGTATTTT,CASSEPSRGTDTQYF,TRBV5-4,15,NA,TRBJ2-3,NA
TGTGCCAGCAGCTTCGGACAGGGAGTGGGTGGCTACACCTTC,CASSFGQGVGGYTF,TRBV7-2,14,NA,TRBJ1-2,TRBD1
TGTGCCTGGAGTGTACCACAGGGGCCAACGGGAAACACCATATATTTT,CAWSVPQGPTGNTIYF,TRBV30,16,NA,TRBJ1-3,TRBD1
TGTGCCTGGAGTCCTTCCCAGACTAGCGGGTTTTACAATGAGCAGTTCTTC,CAWSPSQTSGFYNEQFF,TRBV30,17,NA,TRBJ2-1,TRBD2
TGTGCCTGGAGTGTATTCCCGGCGGGACAGAACCCTACCCAGCAGTACTTC,CAWSVFPAGQNPTQQYF,TRBV30,17,NA,TRBJ2-7,NA
TGCGCCAGCAGGGTACGCAGTGGGCAGGGAATTTCCTACAATGAGCAGTTCTTC,CASRVRSGQGISYNEQFF,TRBV5-1,18,NA,TRBJ2-1,NA
TGTGCCAGCAGTCCCAGGGAGGGGGGGGTTTTCGAGCAGTACTTC,CASSPREGGVFEQYF,TRBV28,15,NA,TRBJ2-7,NA
TGTGCCAGCAGCCCAGGCCCGTTCGATACGCCCCAGCATTTT,CASSPGPFDTPQHF,TRBV11-2,14,once,TRBJ1-5,NA
TGTGCCAGTAGTATACAGCGGGGAAACAATGAGCAGTTCTTC,CASSIQRGNNEQFF,TRBV19,14,NA,TRBJ2-1,TRBD2
TGTGCCAGCAGCCCGGAGATAGCGGGGATCACCGGGGAGCTGTTTTTT,CASSPEIAGITGELFF,TRBV5-6,16,NA,TRBJ2-2,TRBD2
TGTGCCAGCGGCGAGACAGGGAGGTCCTACGAGCAGTACTTC,CASGETGRSYEQYF,TRBV6-1,14,NA,TRBJ2-7,NA
TGTGCCAGTAGTCGACGCCGGGACAGCTATAGCAATCAGCCCCAGCATTTT,CASSRRRDSYSNQPQHF,TRBV19,17,NA,TRBJ1-5,TRBD1
TGTGCCAGCAGCTTTCCCGCATCCGGGACAGGGACTTGGAGGCTGGGGGCTTTCTTT,CASSFPASGTGTWRLGAFF,TRBV11-2,19,NA,TRBJ1-1,TRBD1
TGTGCCAGCAGCTTGAAGGGACAACCCCGAAATGAAAAACTGTTTTTT,CASSLKGQPRNEKLFF,TRBV5-4,16,NA,TRBJ1-4,NA
TGTGCCAGCAGCAAGGACCCGCGGGGTACGCAGTATTTT,CASSKDPRGTQYF,TRBV7-3,13,NA,TRBJ2-3,NA
TGTGCCAGCAGCTTTAAAGCGGGCCCCTACAATGAGCAGTTCTTC,CASSFKAGPYNEQFF,TRBV7-6,15,NA,TRBJ2-1,NA
TGCGCCAGCAGCCAAGGGTTGACAGGCCCACACCACTACGAGCAGTACTTC,CASSQGLTGPHHYEQYF,TRBV4-1,17,NA,TRBJ2-7,NA
TGTGCCAGCAGTATCCGGGGAAACAATCAGCCCCAGCATTTT,CASSIRGNNQPQHF,TRBV6-5,14,NA,TRBJ1-5,NA
TGTGCCAGCAGCTTGGACGCACAGGGGACTGTTTTCGAAAAACTGTTTTTT,CASSLDAQGTVFEKLFF,TRBV7-8,17,NA,TRBJ1-4,TRBD1
TGCGCCAGCAGCTCATCGCCGGGGGCGGGGGGAGAGACCCAGTACTTC,CASSSSPGAGGETQYF,TRBV5-1,16,NA,TRBJ2-5,TRBD2
TGTGCCAGCAGTTTGGGGGGGGCCGGGGAGACCCAGTACTTC,CASSLGGAGETQYF,TRBV28,14,NA,TRBJ2-5,NA
TGTGCCAGCAGCGTAGTGGACAGGGCCTTAGACGTTGGGAACACTGAAGCTTTCTTT,CASSVVDRALDVGNTEAFF,TRBV9,19,NA,TRBJ1-1,TRBD1
TGTGCCAGCAGCTTGAACCCAGGGGGTCAAGAGACCCAGTACTTC,CASSLNPGGQETQYF,TRBV7-3,15,NA,TRBJ2-5,TRBD1
TGTGCCAGCAACGGACAGGGGCACGAGCAGTACTTC,CASNGQGHEQYF,TRBV6-5,12,NA,TRBJ2-7,TRBD1